Detailed here is one T cell receptor (beta chain). Its specificity is unknown. The sample belongs to a study of cytomegalovirus exposure and HLA in healthy donors. At the level of the study: An early release of data contained 75 million to 90 million unique TCRs, which came from HLA-typed donors. Broader study findings: Links to common viral pathogens appeared, in a later analysis, for several of the most significant clusters. Highest at DRB1 and lowest at HLA-C, TCR association rates differed among HLA loci in a later analysis.

Use of 60 Vbeta and 13 Jbeta primers characterized the PCR. Measured with immunoSEQ multiplex PCR; TCRdb has only the in-frame clones, and not every one. The sample holds 100,000 to 150,000 clones, about 78% seen once. The germline V gene has CDR1 SGHTA and CDR2 FQGNSA. Trimming removed 3 bases at V and 4 bases at J, with 10 bases between. The CDR3 length is 14 residues. V and J are TRBV7-2 and TRBJ1-3; the D gene is possibly TRBD1 (6 bases). The TCR comes from a female donor in good health and CMV-seronegative. The sample comprised PBMCs. Here the CDR3 reads CASSLGAAGNTIYF. The DNA of the CDR3 is TGTGCCAGCAGCTTGGGGGCGGCGGGAAACACCATATATTTT.